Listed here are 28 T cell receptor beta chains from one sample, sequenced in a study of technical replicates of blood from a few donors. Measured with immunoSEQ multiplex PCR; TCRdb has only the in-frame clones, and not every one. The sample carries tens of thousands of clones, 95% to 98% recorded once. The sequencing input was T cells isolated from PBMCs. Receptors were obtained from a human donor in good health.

CDR3 DNA sequence: TGTGCCAGCAGCCCTGAGTTTTTGAATCAGGCCTATTCACCCCTCCACTTT. Amino acids: CASSPEFLNQAYSPLHF. The rearrangement links TRBV7-2 to TRBJ1-6; D gene unclear. V was shortened by 5 bases and J by 8 bases, with 22 bases between the two germline ends. The CDR3 extends over 17 amino acids. Per germline, CDR1 SGHTA and CDR2 FQGNSA. The entire variable domain, with the rest obtained from reference TRBV7-2 and TRBJ1-6, is as follows: GAGVSQSPSNKVTEKGKDVELRCDPISGHTALYWYRQSLGQGLEFLIYFQGNSAPDKSGLPSDRFSAERTGGSVSTLTIQRTQQEDSAVYLCASSPEFLNQAYSPLHFGNGTRLTVT.

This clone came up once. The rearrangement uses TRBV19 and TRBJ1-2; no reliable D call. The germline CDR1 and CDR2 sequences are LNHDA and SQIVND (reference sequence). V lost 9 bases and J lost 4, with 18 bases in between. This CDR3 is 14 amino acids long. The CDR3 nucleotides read TGTGCCAGCCGTGGCGGCACACAAGCCTATGGCTACACCTTC. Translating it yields CASRGGTQAYGYTF.

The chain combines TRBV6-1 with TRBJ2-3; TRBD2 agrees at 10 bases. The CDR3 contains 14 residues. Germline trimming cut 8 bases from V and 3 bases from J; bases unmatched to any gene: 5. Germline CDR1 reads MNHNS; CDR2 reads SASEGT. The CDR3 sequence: CASQSGGVTDTQYF. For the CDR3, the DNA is TGTGCCAGCCAAAGCGGGGGGGTAACAGATACGCAGTATTTT.

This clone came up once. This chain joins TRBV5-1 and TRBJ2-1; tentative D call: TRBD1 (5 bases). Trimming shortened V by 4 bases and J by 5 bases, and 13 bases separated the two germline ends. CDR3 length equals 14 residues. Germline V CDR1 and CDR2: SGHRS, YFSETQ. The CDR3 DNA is TGCGCCAGCAGCGGTTACCTGACAGACAATGAGCAGTTCTTC. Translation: CASSGYLTDNEQFF.

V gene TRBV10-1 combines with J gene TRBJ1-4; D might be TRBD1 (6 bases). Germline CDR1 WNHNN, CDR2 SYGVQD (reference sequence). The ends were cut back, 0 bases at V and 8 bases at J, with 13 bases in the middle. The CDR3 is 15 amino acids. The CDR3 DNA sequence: TGCGCCAGCAGTGAGTCATCACAGGGCGACGAAAAACTGTTTTTT. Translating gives CASSESSQGDEKLFF.

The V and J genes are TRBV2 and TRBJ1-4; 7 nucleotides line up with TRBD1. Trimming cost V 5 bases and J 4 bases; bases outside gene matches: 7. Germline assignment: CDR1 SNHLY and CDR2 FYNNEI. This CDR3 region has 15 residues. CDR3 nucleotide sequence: TGTGCCAGCAGTTTACAGGGGCTCGGTAATGAAAAACTGTTTTTT. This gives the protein CASSLQGLGNEKLFF.

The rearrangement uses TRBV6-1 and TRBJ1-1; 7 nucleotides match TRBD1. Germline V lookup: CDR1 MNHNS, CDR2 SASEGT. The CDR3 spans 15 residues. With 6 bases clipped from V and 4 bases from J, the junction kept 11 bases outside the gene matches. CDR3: CASSLKGQTGTEAFF. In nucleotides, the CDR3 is TGTGCCAGCAGCCTCAAGGGACAGACGGGCACTGAAGCTTTCTTT.

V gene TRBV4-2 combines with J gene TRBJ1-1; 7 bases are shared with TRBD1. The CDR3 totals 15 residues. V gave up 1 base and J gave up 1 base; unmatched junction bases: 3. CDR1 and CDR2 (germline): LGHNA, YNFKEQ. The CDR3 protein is CASSQGPGGNTEAFF. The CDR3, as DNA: TGTGCCAGCAGCCAAGGCCCAGGGGGGAACACTGAAGCTTTCTTT.

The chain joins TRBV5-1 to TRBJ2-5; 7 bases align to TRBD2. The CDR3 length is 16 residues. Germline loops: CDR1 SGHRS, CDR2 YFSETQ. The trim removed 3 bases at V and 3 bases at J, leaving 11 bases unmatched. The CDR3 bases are TGCGCCAGCAGCTCTAGAAGTACTAGCGTGGAAGAGACCCAGTACTTC. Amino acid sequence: CASSSRSTSVEETQYF.

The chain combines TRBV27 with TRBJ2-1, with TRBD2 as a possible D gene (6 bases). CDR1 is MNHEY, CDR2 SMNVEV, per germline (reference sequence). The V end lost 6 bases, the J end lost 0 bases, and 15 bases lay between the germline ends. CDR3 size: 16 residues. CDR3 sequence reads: CASSGLAISSYNEQFF. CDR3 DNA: TGTGCCAGCAGCGGTCTAGCGATTAGCTCCTACAATGAGCAGTTCTTC.

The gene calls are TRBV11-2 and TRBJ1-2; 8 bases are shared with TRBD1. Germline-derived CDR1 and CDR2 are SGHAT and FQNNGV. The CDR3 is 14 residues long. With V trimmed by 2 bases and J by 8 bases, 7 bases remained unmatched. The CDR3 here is CASSLQGAKGGYTF. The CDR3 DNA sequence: TGTGCCAGCAGCTTACAGGGGGCGAAAGGCGGCTACACCTTC. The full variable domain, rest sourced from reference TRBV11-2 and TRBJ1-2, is EAGVAQSPRYKIIEKRQSVAFWCNPISGHATLYWYQQILGQGPKLLIQFQNNGVVDDSQLPKDRFSAERLKGVDSTLKIQPAKLEDSAVYLCASSLQGAKGGYTFGSGTRLTVV.

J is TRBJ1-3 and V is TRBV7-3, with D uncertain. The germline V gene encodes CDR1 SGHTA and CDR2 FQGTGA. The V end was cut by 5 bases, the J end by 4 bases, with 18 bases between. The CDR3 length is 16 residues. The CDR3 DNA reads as TGTGCCAGCAGCCATATAAGCGGGCTCGGAGGAAACACCATATATTTT. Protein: CASSHISGLGGNTIYF.

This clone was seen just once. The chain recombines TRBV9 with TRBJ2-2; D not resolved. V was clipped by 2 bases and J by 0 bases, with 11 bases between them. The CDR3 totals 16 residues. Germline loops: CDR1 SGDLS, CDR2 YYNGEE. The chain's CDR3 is CASSVFMSSNTGELFF. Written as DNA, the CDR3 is TGTGCCAGCAGCGTCTTTATGTCTTCGAACACCGGGGAGCTGTTTTTT.

The CDR3 DNA follows: TGTGCCAGCAGCGCAAATTATGGCTACACCTTC. It specifies CASSANYGYTF. The rearrangement joins TRBV9 to TRBJ1-2; D not resolved. Trimming pared 3 bases from V and 5 bases from J, leaving 5 bases between. In germline, CDR1 is SGDLS, CDR2 YYNGEE. The length of the CDR3 is 11 residues.

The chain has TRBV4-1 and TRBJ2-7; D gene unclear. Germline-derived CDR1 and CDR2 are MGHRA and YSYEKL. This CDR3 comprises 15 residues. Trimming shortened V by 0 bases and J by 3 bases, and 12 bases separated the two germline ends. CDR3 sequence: CASSQDAQLLYEQYF. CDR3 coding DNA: TGCGCCAGCAGCCAAGATGCCCAACTTCTCTACGAGCAGTACTTC.

This CDR3 reads CASSLLLRAMQPQHF. DNA of the CDR3: TGTGCCAGCAGCCTACTTCTACGCGCAATGCAGCCCCAGCATTTT. The chain carries TRBV28 and TRBJ1-5; D gene uncertain. Trimming stripped 6 bases from V and 7 bases from J, with 19 bases between. Germline CDR1 reads MDHEN; CDR2 reads SYDVKM. The CDR3 length is 15 residues. Full variable domain (remainder filled in from reference TRBV28 and TRBJ1-5): DVKVTQSSRYLVKRTGEKVFLECVQDMDHENMFWYRQDPGLGLRLIYFSYDVKMKEKGDIPEGYSVSREKKERFSLILESASTNQTSMYLCASSLLLRAMQPQHFGDGTRLSIL.

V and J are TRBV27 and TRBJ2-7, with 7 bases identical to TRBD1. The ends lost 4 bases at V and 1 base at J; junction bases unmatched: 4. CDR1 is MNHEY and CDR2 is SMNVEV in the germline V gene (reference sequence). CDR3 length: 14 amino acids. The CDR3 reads CASSSRTGSYEQYF. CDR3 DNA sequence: TGTGCCAGCAGTTCCCGGACAGGATCCTACGAGCAGTACTTC.

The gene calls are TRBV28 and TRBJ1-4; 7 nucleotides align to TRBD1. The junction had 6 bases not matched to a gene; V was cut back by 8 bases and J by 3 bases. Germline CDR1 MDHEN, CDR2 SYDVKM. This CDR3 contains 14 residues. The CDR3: CASCWDSSNEKLFF. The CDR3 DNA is TGTGCCAGCTGTTGGGACAGCTCTAATGAAAAACTGTTTTTT.

The CDR3 sequence is CASSLVTGTDTQYF. CDR3 nucleotide sequence: TGTGCCAGCAGCTTAGTAACCGGGACAGATACGCAGTATTTT. The chain carries TRBV7-6 and TRBJ2-3, with D hard to call. V shed 1 base and J shed 3 bases, with 8 bases lying between them. Germline V gene lookup returns CDR1 SGHVS and CDR2 FNYEAQ. This CDR3 spans 14 amino acids.

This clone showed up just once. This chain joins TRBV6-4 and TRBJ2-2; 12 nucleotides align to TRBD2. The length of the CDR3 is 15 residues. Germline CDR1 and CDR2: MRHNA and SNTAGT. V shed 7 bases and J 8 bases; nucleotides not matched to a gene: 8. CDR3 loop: CASTTTSGSSGELFF. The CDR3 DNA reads TGTGCCAGCACCACGACTAGCGGGAGTTCAGGGGAGCTGTTTTTT.

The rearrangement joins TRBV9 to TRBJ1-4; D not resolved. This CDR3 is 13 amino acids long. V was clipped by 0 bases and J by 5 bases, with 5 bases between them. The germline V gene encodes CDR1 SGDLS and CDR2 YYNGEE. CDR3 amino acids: CASSVAGNEKLFF. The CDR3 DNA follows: TGTGCCAGCAGCGTAGCGGGGAATGAAAAACTGTTTTTT.

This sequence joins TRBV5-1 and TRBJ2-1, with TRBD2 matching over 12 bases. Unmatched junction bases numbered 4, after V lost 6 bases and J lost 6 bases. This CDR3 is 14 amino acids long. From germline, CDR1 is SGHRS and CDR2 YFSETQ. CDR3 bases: TGCGCCAGCACCTCTAGCGGGAGGGTCAATGAGCAGTTCTTC. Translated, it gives CASTSSGRVNEQFF.

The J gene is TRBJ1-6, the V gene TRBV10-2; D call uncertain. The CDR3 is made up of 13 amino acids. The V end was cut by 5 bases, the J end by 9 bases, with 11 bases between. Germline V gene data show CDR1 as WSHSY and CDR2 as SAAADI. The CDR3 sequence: CASSLGEGSPLHF. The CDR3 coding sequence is TGCGCCAGCAGTTTGGGAGAAGGTTCACCCCTCCACTTT.

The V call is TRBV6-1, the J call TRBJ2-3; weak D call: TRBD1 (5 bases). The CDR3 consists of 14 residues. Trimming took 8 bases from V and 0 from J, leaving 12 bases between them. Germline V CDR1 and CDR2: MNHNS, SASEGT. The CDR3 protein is CASVQGPSTDTQYF. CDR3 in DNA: TGTGCCAGCGTGCAGGGCCCTAGCACAGATACGCAGTATTTT.

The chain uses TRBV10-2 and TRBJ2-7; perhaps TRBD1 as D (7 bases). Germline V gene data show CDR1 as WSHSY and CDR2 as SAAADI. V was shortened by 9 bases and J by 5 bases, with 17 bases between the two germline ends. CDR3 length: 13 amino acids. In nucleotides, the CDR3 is TGCGCCAGTCGACAGGGAGGTGGGCACGAGCAGTACTTC. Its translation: CASRQGGGHEQYF.

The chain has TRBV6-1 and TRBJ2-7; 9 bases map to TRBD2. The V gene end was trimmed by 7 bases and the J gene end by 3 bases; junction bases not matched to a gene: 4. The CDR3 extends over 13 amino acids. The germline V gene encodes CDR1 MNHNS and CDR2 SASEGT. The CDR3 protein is CASKLAGNYEQYF. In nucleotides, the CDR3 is TGTGCCAGCAAACTAGCGGGTAACTACGAGCAGTACTTC.

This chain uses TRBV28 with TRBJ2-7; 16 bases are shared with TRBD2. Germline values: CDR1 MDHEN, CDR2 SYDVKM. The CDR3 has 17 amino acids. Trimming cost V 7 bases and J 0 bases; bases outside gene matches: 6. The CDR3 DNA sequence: TGTGCCAGCACCGGGACTAGCGGGAGGGCCCTCTCCTACGAGCAGTACTTC. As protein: CASTGTSGRALSYEQYF.

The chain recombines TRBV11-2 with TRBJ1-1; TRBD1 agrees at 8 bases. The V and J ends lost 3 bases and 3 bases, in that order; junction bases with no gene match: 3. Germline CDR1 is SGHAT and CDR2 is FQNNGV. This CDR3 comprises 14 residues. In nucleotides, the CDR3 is TGTGCCAGCAGCTTGACAGGGGACCACACTGAAGCTTTCTTT. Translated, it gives CASSLTGDHTEAFF.